This is a list of T cell receptor beta chains from one sample in a study of neoadjuvant anti-PD-1 for oral cavity cancer. Measured with immunoSEQ multiplex PCR; TCRdb has only the in-frame clones, and not every one. In the table there are about 12,000 clones, less than 80% of which are singletons. The input for sequencing was PBMCs, taken after nivolumab (anti-PD-1) treatment. The origin of the receptors is a person aged 35 to 85 with oral cavity squamous cell carcinoma. The conserved cysteine and the conserved F or W are not part of the CDR3 here.

>11|TRBV19
ASSLQGGNEQF
>9|TRBV11-2
ASSLGEKLF
>14|TRBV4-1
ASSPFSRGRADTQY
>13|TRBV19
ASSIDGNDNQPQH
>12|TRBV6-6
ASSLGQAKPRQF
>14|TRBV30
AWSVRRDRGFYGYT
>12|TRBV4-1
ASSQPRAARAQY
>13|TRBV6-1
ASSEGETGFDGAF
>14|TRBV27
ASSLLGRGLGQPQH
>14|TRBV11-2
ASSSQGALTNEKLF
>12|TRBV19
ASSVGDYRYEQY
>12|TRBV5-4
ASSFTHSNYGYT
>14|TRBV6-1
ASSETGRSLNTEAF
>12|TRBV7-9
AVGTSGAYNEQF
>17|TRBV7-7
ASSPDYFSAYGSYNEQF
>12|TRBV10-2
ASSESGGGTEAF
>11|TRBV4-2
ASSRGSQETQY
>11|TRBV2
ASSEDRAYEQY
>12|TRBV6-4
ASSLQHGNQPQH
>13|TRBV19
ASNLKRDSGNTIY
>14|TRBV7-4
ASTPEGLSSSYEQY
>10|TRBV4-2
ASSQEVSPLH
>14|TRBV19
ASSIAGPLSRYGYT
>14|TRBV6-6
ASNEGLAGPPYEQY